These T cell receptor beta chains were read from a single sample in a study of CXCR3-negative and CXCR3-positive naive CD8 T cells. For each CDR3 protein, TCRdb gives one entry from its re-call of the 5' RACE reads, without DNA. This sample's table has about 90,000 distinct CDR3 sequences. Sequencing used naive CXCR3+ CD8+ T cells from blood. The receptor source for this set is a human donor in good health. Some clones in this sample may be carry-over from other donors' samples. Both conserved end residues are part of each CDR3.

TRBV28	TRBJ2-7	CASSITYEQYF
TRBV7-8	TRBJ2-1	CASSIDPTYNEQFF
TRBV28	TRBJ2-1	CASSLTSGGEQFF
TRBV28	TRBJ2-1	CASSTRTSEEWSFDEQFF
TRBV20-1	TRBJ1-5	CSARGPENQPQHF
TRBV5-6	TRBJ2-1	CASSPRDGAHEQFF
TRBV5-1	TRBJ1-4	CASSFGVSNEKLFF
TRBV7-8	TRBJ1-5	CASSSLAGTGITNQPQHF
TRBV12-3/TRBV12-4	TRBJ2-1	CASTRTSPNNEQFF
TRBV5-1	TRBJ2-1	CASSSPPGQGNNEQFF
TRBV7-9	TRBJ1-5	CASSSGQRYQPQHF
TRBV5-1	TRBJ2-7	CASSLSGEQYF
TRBV7-8	TRBJ1-4	CACSLDRLDRSQEKLFF
TRBV29-1	TRBJ1-2	CSVEDRGDGYGYTF
TRBV5-4	TRBJ2-7	CASSLGQSSYEQYF
TRBV7-9	TRBJ1-1	CASSLGALNTEAFF
TRBV28	TRBJ1-5	CASSLDRESNQPQHF
TRBV28	TRBJ2-7	CASSGGGTGSYEQYF
TRBV28	TRBJ2-3	CASSFRGDTQYF
TRBV5-1	TRBJ2-7	CASRGDSTYEQYF
TRBV7-9	TRBJ1-1	CASSLSAEAFF
TRBV20-1	TRBJ2-5	CSARDLRDAGETQYF
TRBV4-1	TRBJ1-1	CASSQDQGRGTTEAFF